This is a list of T cell receptor beta chains from one sample in a study of CD8+CD57+ T cells in acquired aplastic anemia. MiXCR, run by TCRdb on the reads, gives a single entry per CDR3 protein. The sample has approximately 190,000 distinct CDR3 sequences; around 47% are singletons. The sample consisted of sorted CD4+, CD8+, or CD8+CD57+ T cells (not recorded which) from PBMCs. Receptors originate from a human donor with aplastic anemia. Each CDR3 is given with its conserved first and last residue. D genes are given only for firm matches. Only part of the rows carry a size: once, few, many, or a class if the clone is expanded.

clone_size,v_call,j_call,d_call,cdr3_aa,cdr3_nt
.,TRBV11-2,TRBJ2-1,.,CASSLEDEGSSYNEQFF,TGTGCCAGCAGCTTAGAGGATGAGGGGAGCTCCTACAATGAGCAGTTCTTC
many,TRBV10-3,TRBJ2-5,.,CAIGREQETQYF,TGTGCCATTGGGCGAGAGCAAGAGACCCAGTACTTC
.,TRBV20-1,TRBJ2-1,.,CSARDVQGGHNEQFF,TGCAGTGCTAGAGATGTCCAGGGTGGCCACAATGAGCAGTTCTTC
many,TRBV14,TRBJ2-7,TRBD1,CASSQRDRAGLEQYF,TGTGCCAGCAGCCAACGGGACAGGGCTGGTCTCGAGCAGTACTTC
many,TRBV9,TRBJ2-1,TRBD2,CASSRGLAGGGPYNEQFF,TGTGCCAGCAGTAGAGGACTAGCGGGAGGGGGGCCCTACAATGAGCAGTTCTTC
many,TRBV9,TRBJ1-2,.,CASSALPTTGYTF,TGTGCCAGCAGCGCCTTACCGACTACGGGCTACACCTTC
.,TRBV15,TRBJ2-7,.,CATSRDRVNYEQYF,TGTGCCACCAGCAGAGATCGGGTGAACTACGAGCAGTACTTC
many,TRBV25-1,TRBJ2-5,.,CASSDGIKETQYF,TGTGCCAGCAGTGATGGGATAAAAGAGACCCAGTACTTC
.,TRBV9,TRBJ2-1,TRBD2,CASSTTSGRGHEQFF,TGTGCCAGCAGCACGACTAGCGGGAGAGGCCATGAGCAGTTCTTC
few,TRBV6-1,TRBJ2-1,.,CASSLRASANNEQFF,TGTGCCAGCAGCCTAAGGGCTAGCGCAAACAATGAGCAGTTCTTC
many,TRBV19,TRBJ2-7,.,CASSLRGSKAYEQYF,TGTGCCAGTAGCCTTCGGGGCAGTAAGGCCTACGAGCAGTACTTC
.,TRBV4-1,TRBJ2-7,TRBD1,CASSQADRAYEQYF,TGCGCCAGCAGCCAAGCTGACAGGGCCTACGAGCAGTACTTC
few,TRBV7-9,TRBJ2-7,.,CASSDTRTDSYEQYF,TGTGCCAGCTCTGATACTCGGACGGACTCCTACGAGCAGTACTTC
once,TRBV20-1,TRBJ2-2,.,CSARDGGSRYTGELFF,TGCAGTGCTAGAGATGGGGGGAGTCGGTACACCGGGGAGCTGTTTTTT
.,TRBV20-1,TRBJ2-5,.,CSVAEATQYF,TGCAGTGTTGCCGAGGCGACCCAGTACTTC
.,TRBV5-1,TRBJ1-1,.,CASRTVTLNTEAFF,TGCGCCAGCAGAACCGTTACTTTGAACACTGAAGCTTTCTTT
.,TRBV7-8,TRBJ2-1,.,CASSLVGQRSYNEQFF,TGTGCCAGCAGCTTAGTGGGACAACGCTCCTACAATGAGCAGTTCTTC
.,TRBV19,TRBJ2-2,.,CASSNSPGLGELFF,TGTGCCAGTAGTAACTCCCCCGGGCTCGGGGAGCTGTTTTTT
.,TRBV5-6,TRBJ2-7,TRBD1,CASSSWDRVYEQYF,TGTGCCAGCAGCTCGTGGGACAGGGTCTACGAGCAGTACTTC
.,TRBV15,TRBJ1-5,TRBD1,CATSMGQGEVSNQPQHF,TGTGCCACCAGCATGGGACAGGGGGAGGTTAGCAATCAGCCCCAGCATTTT
many,TRBV7-9,TRBJ2-7,TRBD1,CASSSGQGRVREQYF,TGTGCCAGCAGCTCGGGACAGGGTAGAGTTCGGGAGCAGTACTTC
.,TRBV5-1,TRBJ2-2,TRBD2,CASSPTSGRNTGERFF,TGCGCCAGCAGCCCTACTAGCGGGAGGAACACCGGGGAGCGGTTTTTT
.,TRBV29-1,TRBJ2-1,.,CSVEDQGEQFF,TGCAGCGTTGAAGATCAGGGAGAGCAGTTCTTC
many,TRBV5-1,TRBJ1-5,.,CASSLRGDQPQHF,TGCGCCAGCAGCTTACGGGGAGATCAGCCCCAGCATTTT
.,TRBV20-1,TRBJ1-2,.,CSARLGGYGYTF,TGCAGTGCTAGATTAGGGGGCTATGGCTACACCTTC
.,TRBV29-1,TRBJ2-1,.,CSVETNEQFF,TGCAGCGTTGAAACCAATGAGCAGTTCTTC
.,TRBV15,TRBJ1-6,.,CATSREGRDNSPLHF,TGTGCCACCAGCAGAGAAGGGAGGGATAATTCACCCCTCCACTTT
.,TRBV4-3,TRBJ1-6,.,CASSQGGQGGSPLHF,TGCGCCAGCAGCCAAGGGGGCCAGGGTGGTTCACCCCTCCACTTT
.,TRBV2,TRBJ2-5,.,CPSRAEQETQYF,TGTCCCTCCAGGGCAGAGCAAGAGACCCAGTACTTC
.,TRBV24-1,TRBJ1-2,.,CATSDSNGRFGYGYTF,TGTGCCACCAGTGACAGTAACGGCAGGTTTGGGTATGGCTACACCTTC
.,TRBV19,TRBJ2-1,TRBD2,CASSTGTSTYNEQFF,TGTGCCAGTAGTACCGGGACTAGCACCTACAATGAGCAGTTCTTC
few,TRBV20-1,TRBJ2-3,.,CSASGDGTDTQYF,TGCAGTGCTAGTGGGGACGGCACAGATACGCAGTATTTT
once,TRBV2,TRBJ1-6,.,CASSESLLPLHF,TGTGCCAGCAGTGAATCCCTCCTGCCCCTCCACTTT
few,TRBV4-3,TRBJ1-2,.,CASSQDPGYGYTF,TGCGCCAGCAGCCAAGACCCCGGCTATGGCTACACCTTC
once,TRBV10-1,TRBJ1-5,TRBD1,CASGNGDRLMETQHF,TGCGCCAGCGGAAACGGGGACAGACTAATGGAGACCCAGCATTTT
many,TRBV7-3,TRBJ2-7,.,CASSLTGRSYEQYF,TGTGCCAGCAGCTTAACAGGGCGCTCCTACGAGCAGTACTTC
.,TRBV5-1,TRBJ1-6,TRBD1,CASSPRDDRGYSPLHF,TGCGCCAGCAGCCCTAGAGATGACAGGGGTTATTCACCCCTCCACTTT
many,TRBV6-5,TRBJ1-1,.,CASSYPPTAFF,TGTGCCAGCAGTTACCCTCCGACAGCTTTCTTT
.,TRBV7-8,TRBJ1-5,TRBD1,CASSPKTGFEWSNQPQHF,TGTGCCAGCAGCCCTAAGACAGGGTTCGAATGGAGCAATCAGCCCCAGCATTTT
.,TRBV9,TRBJ2-5,.,CASSAEGDRGLQETQYF,TGTGCCAGCAGTGCCGAGGGGGATCGGGGACTCCAAGAGACCCAGTACTTC
.,TRBV2,TRBJ2-5,TRBD2,CASKETSGGETQYF,TGTGCCAGCAAGGAGACTAGCGGGGGAGAGACCCAGTACTTC